This TCR beta chain was documented in a study of spatial heterogeneity in lung cancer. Study as a whole: Bulk RNA-seq from matched material yielded a T cell module score that correlated strongly with TCR transcript counts in tumor regions. Raw reads showed each unique TCR and UMI combination turning up more than ten times on average. Study results and caveats: Tumor mutation counts were tracked by expanded intratumoral alpha and beta TCR counts.

The time point here: sample taken at primary tumor resection. Researchers sequenced whole RNA taken from tumor, nontumor lung or frozen PBMC without sorting. Germline V gene sequence: CDR1 SGHAT, CDR2 FQNNGV. V lost 0 bases, J lost 4 bases, and 12 bases lay in between. This CDR3 comprises 15 residues. This clonotype was picked up many times. As yet, its antigen is unknown. Every cDNA TCR molecule received its own unique molecular identifier. TCRdb independently ran MiXCR on the 5' RACE reads; one entry per CDR3 protein. The sample includes 7,500 to 8,500 distinct CDR3 sequences, around 9.6% of them seen just once.

Specimen: lung tumor tissue, collected at surgery. The chain couples TRBV11-2 to TRBJ1-2; possibly TRBD1 for D (5 bases). This receptor was identified in a male donor with early-stage non-small cell lung cancer. The CDR3 DNA reads TGTGCCAGCAGCTTAGAAGGGGCGGGCTCCTATGGCTACACCTTC. This translates into CASSLEGAGSYGYTF.